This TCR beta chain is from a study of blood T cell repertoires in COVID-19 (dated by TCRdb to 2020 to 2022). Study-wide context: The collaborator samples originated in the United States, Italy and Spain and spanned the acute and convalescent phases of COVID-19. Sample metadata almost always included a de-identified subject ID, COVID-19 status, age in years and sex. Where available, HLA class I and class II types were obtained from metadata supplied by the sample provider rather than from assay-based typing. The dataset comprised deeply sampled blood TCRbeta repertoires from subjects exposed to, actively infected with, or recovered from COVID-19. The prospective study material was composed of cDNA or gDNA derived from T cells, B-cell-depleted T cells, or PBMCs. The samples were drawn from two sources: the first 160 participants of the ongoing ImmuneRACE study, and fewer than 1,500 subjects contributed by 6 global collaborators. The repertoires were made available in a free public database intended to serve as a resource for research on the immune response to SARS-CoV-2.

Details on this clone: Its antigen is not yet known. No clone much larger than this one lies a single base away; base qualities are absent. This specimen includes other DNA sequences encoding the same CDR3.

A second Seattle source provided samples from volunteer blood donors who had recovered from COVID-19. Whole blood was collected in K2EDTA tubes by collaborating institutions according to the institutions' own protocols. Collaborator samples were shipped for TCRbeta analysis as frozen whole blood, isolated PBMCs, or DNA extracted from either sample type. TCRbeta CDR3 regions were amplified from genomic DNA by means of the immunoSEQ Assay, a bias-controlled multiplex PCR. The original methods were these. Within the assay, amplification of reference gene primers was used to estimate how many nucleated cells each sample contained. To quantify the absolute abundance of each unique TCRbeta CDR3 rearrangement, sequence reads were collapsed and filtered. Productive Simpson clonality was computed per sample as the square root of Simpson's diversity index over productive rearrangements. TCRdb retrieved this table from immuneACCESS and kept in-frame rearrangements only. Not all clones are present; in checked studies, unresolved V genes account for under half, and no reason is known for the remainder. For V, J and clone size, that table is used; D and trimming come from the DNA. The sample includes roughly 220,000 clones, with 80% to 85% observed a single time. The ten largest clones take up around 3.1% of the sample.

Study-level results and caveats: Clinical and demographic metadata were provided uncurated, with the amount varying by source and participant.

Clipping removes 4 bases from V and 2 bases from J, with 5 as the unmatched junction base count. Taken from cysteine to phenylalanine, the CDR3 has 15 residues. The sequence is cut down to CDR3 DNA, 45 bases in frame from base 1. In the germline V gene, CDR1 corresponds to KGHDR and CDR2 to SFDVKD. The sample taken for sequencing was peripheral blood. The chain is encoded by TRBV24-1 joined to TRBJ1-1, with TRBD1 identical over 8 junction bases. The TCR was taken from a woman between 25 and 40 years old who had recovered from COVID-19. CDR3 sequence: CATSDPGTGNTEAFF. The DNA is TGTGCCACCAGTGACCCTGGGACAGGAAACACTGAAGCTTTCTTT.